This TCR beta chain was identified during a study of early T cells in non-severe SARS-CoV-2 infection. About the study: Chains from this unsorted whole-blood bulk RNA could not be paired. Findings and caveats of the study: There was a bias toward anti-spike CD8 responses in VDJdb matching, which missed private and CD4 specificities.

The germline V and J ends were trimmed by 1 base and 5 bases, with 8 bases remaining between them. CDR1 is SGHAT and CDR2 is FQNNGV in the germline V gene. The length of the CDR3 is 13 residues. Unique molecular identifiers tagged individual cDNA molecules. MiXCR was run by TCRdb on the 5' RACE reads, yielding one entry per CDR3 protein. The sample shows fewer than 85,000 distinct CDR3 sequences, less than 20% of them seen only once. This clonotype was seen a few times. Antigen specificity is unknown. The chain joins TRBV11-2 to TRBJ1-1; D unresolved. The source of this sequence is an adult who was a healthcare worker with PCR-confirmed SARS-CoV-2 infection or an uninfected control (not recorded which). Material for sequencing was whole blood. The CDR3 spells CASSLARQTEAFF. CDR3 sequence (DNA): TGTGCCAGCAGCTTAGCCCGACAAACTGAAGCTTTCTTT.